The 27 T cell receptor beta chains listed next were all sequenced from one sample in a study of long-term antiretroviral therapy in people with HIV. Version v3.0 of the immunoSEQ assay ran at survey level. Profiling relied on immunoSEQ multiplex PCR, and the TCRdb table lists in-frame clones only, not all of them. The sample shows approximately 15,000 clones, 88% of them seen only once. This specimen consisted of unsorted PBMCs, obtained 6.9 years after starting antiretroviral therapy. These receptors were taken from a middle-aged man with HIV.

V usage is TRBV2 and J usage is TRBJ2-5; tentatively, D is TRBD1 (6 bases). CDR1 and CDR2 (germline): SNHLY, FYNNEI. The CDR3 totals 13 residues. Trimming left V 8 bases short and J 5 bases short, with 15 bases between. The CDR3 nucleotides are TGTGCCAGCGGCAATGGGGGCTGGGAGACCCAGTACTTC. Its translation: CASGNGGWETQYF. Combining the CDR3 with reference TRBV2 and TRBJ2-5 gives the whole variable domain EPEVTQTPSHQVTQMGQEVILRCVPISNHLYFYWYRQILGQKVEFLVSFYNNEISEKSEIFDDQFSVERPDGSNFTLKIRSTKLEDSAMYFCASGNGGWETQYFGPGTRLLVL.

The chain joins TRBV29-1 to TRBJ2-7; possibly TRBD1 or TRBD2 for D (5 bases each). Germline CDR1 and CDR2: SQVTM and ANQGSEA. The CDR3 spans 12 residues. V was trimmed by 7 bases and J by 3 bases, leaving 13 bases between them. DNA of the CDR3: TGCAGCGGTTGGGACGGACACTACGAGCAGTACTTC. The encoded protein is CSGWDGHYEQYF.

This clone was seen a single time. The chain links TRBV9 to TRBJ2-6; no reliable D call. The germline CDR1 and CDR2 sequences are SGDLS and YYNGEE. V lost 3 bases, J lost 1 base, and 11 bases lay in between. The CDR3 sequence is 16 residues long. CDR3 DNA sequence: TGTGCCAGCAGCGGGGGTAGCTTTTCTGGGGCCAACGTCCTGACTTTC. Translation: CASSGGSFSGANVLTF.

The chain uses TRBV7-3 and TRBJ1-2; TRBD1 agrees at 7 bases. V lost 3 bases to trimming and J lost 7 bases; unmatched junction nucleotides: 8. CDR1 and CDR2 (germline): SGHTA, FQGTGA. The CDR3 consists of 14 residues. The CDR3 bases are TGTGCCAGCAGCTTGACAGGGAGTTGGAGTGGCTACACCTTC. Protein: CASSLTGSWSGYTF.

The chain recombines TRBV9 with TRBJ1-6; D is perhaps TRBD1 (5 bases). Germline V gives CDR1 SGDLS, CDR2 YYNGEE. Trimming removed 2 bases at V and 7 bases at J, with 10 bases between. There are 14 residues in the CDR3. CDR3 in amino acids: CASSVGAGNSPLHF. The CDR3 DNA follows: TGTGCCAGCAGCGTCGGGGCAGGGAATTCACCCCTCCACTTT.

The chain recombines TRBV5-5 with TRBJ1-5; 7 bases match TRBD1. From germline, CDR1 is SGHKS and CDR2 YYEKEE (reference sequence). V shed 4 bases and J 4 bases; nucleotides not matched to a gene: 11. The length of the CDR3 is 16 residues. The CDR3 nucleotides read TGTGCCAGCAGCCCAGCCCCGGACAGGTTGAATCAGCCCCAGCATTTT. Translation: CASSPAPDRLNQPQHF. Full variable domain (remainder filled in from reference TRBV5-5 and TRBJ1-5): DAGVTQSPTHLIKTRGQQVTLRCSPISGHKSVSWYQQVLGQGPQFIFQYYEKEERGRGNFPDRFSARQFPNYSSELNVNALLLGDSALYLCASSPAPDRLNQPQHFGDGTRLSIL.

The CDR3 here is CASSRGDFYNEQFF. DNA for the CDR3: TGTGCCAGCAGCCGGGGGGACTTCTACAATGAGCAGTTCTTC. This rearrangement joins TRBV14 to TRBJ2-1; a weak D match, TRBD2 (6 bases). This CDR3 has 14 amino acids. The V gene lost 4 bases and the J gene lost 3 bases, with 10 bases spanning the gap. CDR1 and CDR2 (germline): SGHDN, FVKESK. The whole variable domain, filled in from reference TRBV14 and TRBJ2-1, reads EAGVTQFPSHSVIEKGQTVTLRCDPISGHDNLYWYRRVMGKEIKFLLHFVKESKQDESGMPNNRFLAERTGGTYSTLKVQPAELEDSGVYFCASSRGDFYNEQFFGPGTRLTVL.

The V gene is TRBV4-2, the J gene TRBJ2-1, with 11 bases matching TRBD2. The V gene end was trimmed by 1 base and the J gene end by 5 bases; junction bases not matched to a gene: 4. Germline CDR1 is LGHNA and CDR2 is YNFKEQ. CDR3 length: 16 residues. Written as DNA, the CDR3 is TGTGCCAGCAGCCAAGTTCTAGCGGGAGGAGACAATGAGCAGTTCTTC. Amino acids: CASSQVLAGGDNEQFF.

This rearrangement joins TRBV19 to TRBJ1-1; TRBD1 aligns across 7 bases. The germline gives CDR1 LNHDA, CDR2 SQIVND (reference sequence). This CDR3 has 15 amino acids. V was pared by 6 bases and J by 4 bases, with 11 bases of the junction left unmatched. The CDR3 here is CASSLLQGLVTEAFF. The CDR3 DNA reads as TGTGCCAGTAGCCTACTACAGGGGCTGGTCACTGAAGCTTTCTTT. The full variable domain, its missing parts supplied by reference TRBV19 and TRBJ1-1, is DGGITQSPKYLFRKEGQNVTLSCEQNLNHDAMYWYRQDPGQGLRLIYYSQIVNDFQKGDIAEGYSVSREKKESFPLTVTSAQKNPTAFYLCASSLLQGLVTEAFFGQGTRLTVV.

The chain combines TRBV19 with TRBJ1-4; maybe TRBD1 (5 bases). The CDR3 runs to 14 residues. CDR1 and CDR2 from the germline V gene are LNHDA and SQIVND (reference sequence). V was pared by 9 bases and J by 0 bases, with 11 bases between. As DNA, the CDR3 is TGTGCCAGCTCCACAGGATCAACTAATGAAAAACTGTTTTTT. Amino acid sequence: CASSTGSTNEKLFF.

The chain carries TRBV9 and TRBJ2-5; D remains unclear. V was shortened by 1 base and J by 7 bases, with 8 bases between the two germline ends. The germline gives CDR1 SGDLS, CDR2 YYNGEE. This CDR3 spans 12 amino acids. The CDR3 protein is CASSVSMGTQYF. CDR3 DNA: TGTGCCAGCAGCGTATCGATGGGGACCCAGTACTTC.

The genes are TRBV9 and TRBJ2-3, with a tentative D call TRBD2 (6 bases). This CDR3 is built from 15 residues. Per the germline V gene, CDR1 is SGDLS and CDR2 is YYNGEE. The ends were cut back, 3 bases at V and 2 bases at J, with 13 bases in the middle. For the CDR3, the DNA is TGTGCCAGCAGCGCGCTAGCGAGCCACACAGATACGCAGTATTTT. This gives the protein CASSALASHTDTQYF.

This sequence joins TRBV5-1 and TRBJ1-5; perhaps TRBD1 as D (5 bases). The CDR3 has 13 amino acids. Germline-derived CDR1 and CDR2 are SGHRS and YFSETQ. V lost 4 bases and J 4 bases, leaving 9 bases between the germline ends. For the CDR3, the DNA is TGCGCCAGCAGCCCAACAGGAAATCAGCCCCAGCATTTT. It specifies CASSPTGNQPQHF. The entire variable domain, with the rest obtained from reference TRBV5-1 and TRBJ1-5, is as follows: KAGVTQTPRYLIKTRGQQVTLSCSPISGHRSVSWYQQTPGQGLQFLFEYFSETQRNKGNFPGRFSGRQFSNSRSEMNVSTLELGDSALYLCASSPTGNQPQHFGDGTRLSIL.

The chain uses TRBV25-1 and TRBJ2-1; the match to TRBD2 covers 11 bases. CDR1 is MGHDK and CDR2 is SYGVNS in the germline V gene. The V and J ends lost 5 bases and 5 bases, in that order; junction bases with no gene match: 5. This CDR3 has 15 residues. CDR3 bases: TGTGCCAGCAGTCTAGCGGGAGGTATCCACAATGAGCAGTTCTTC. Protein sequence: CASSLAGGIHNEQFF.

This chain uses TRBV29-1 with TRBJ2-2, with TRBD2 identical over 7 bases. After removal of 6 bases from V and 5 bases from J, the junction contained 9 bases not matched to a gene. The length of the CDR3 is 14 residues. Germline CDR1 reads SQVTM; CDR2 reads ANQGSEA. CDR3 nucleotide sequence: TGCAGCGTCCGTGGGGACGGGAGGACCGGGGAGCTGTTTTTT. Residues: CSVRGDGRTGELFF.

The gene calls are TRBV7-3 and TRBJ2-3, with D possibly being TRBD1 (5 bases). The CDR3 runs to 16 residues. Germline values: CDR1 SGHTA, CDR2 FQGTGA. Trimming removed 5 bases at V and 1 base at J, with 16 bases between. For the CDR3, the DNA is TGTGCCAGCAGCCGAGGATCAGTAGGGGGCACAGATACGCAGTATTTT. Its translation: CASSRGSVGGTDTQYF.

This chain joins TRBV6-6 and TRBJ2-7, with 7 bases identical to TRBD1. This CDR3 is 13 amino acids long. CDR1 is MNHNY and CDR2 is SVGAGI in the germline V gene (reference sequence). The trim removed 6 bases at V and 6 bases at J, leaving 8 bases unmatched. CDR3 amino acids: CASRETGWGEQYF. CDR3 DNA: TGTGCCAGCAGGGAGACAGGGTGGGGCGAGCAGTACTTC.

A single count supports this clone. The chain couples TRBV19 to TRBJ1-2; 8 nucleotides align to TRBD1. The CDR3 loop spans 14 amino acids. Germline CDR1 and CDR2: LNHDA and SQIVND (reference sequence). Trimming cost V 6 bases and J 6 bases; bases outside gene matches: 9. DNA of the CDR3: TGTGCCAGTAGCGGTCTACAGGGGGGAGATGGCTACACCTTC. Translation: CASSGLQGGDGYTF.

The chain is built from TRBV18 and TRBJ1-1; D is unclear. The CDR3 sequence is 12 residues long. Germline V gives CDR1 KGHSH, CDR2 LQKENI. Trimming took 2 bases from V and 7 from J, leaving 8 bases between them. The CDR3 is CASSPIGIEAFF. The DNA for the CDR3 is TGTGCCAGCTCACCAATAGGGATTGAAGCTTTCTTT. Full variable domain (missing parts from reference TRBV18 and TRBJ1-1): NAGVMQNPRHLVRRRGQEARLRCSPMKGHSHVYWYRQLPEEGLKFMVYLQKENIIDESGMPKERFSAEFPKEGPSILRIQQVVRGDSAAYFCASSPIGIEAFFGQGTRLTVV.

The chain couples TRBV4-2 to TRBJ2-1; 12 nucleotides agree with TRBD2. Unmatched junction bases numbered 7, after V lost 2 bases and J lost 8 bases. The CDR3 is 16 residues long. Germline CDR1 and CDR2: LGHNA and YNFKEQ. Here the CDR3 reads CASSQRLAGVIDEQFF. The CDR3 DNA reads TGTGCCAGCAGCCAACGACTAGCGGGAGTTATAGATGAGCAGTTCTTC.

This chain uses TRBV6-6 with TRBJ2-7; tentative D call: TRBD2 (6 bases). This CDR3 contains 14 residues. Germline V gives CDR1 MNHNY, CDR2 SVGAGI (reference sequence). The V end lost 8 bases, the J end lost 3 bases, and 17 bases lay between the germline ends. CDR3 amino acids: CASHRRRDIYEQYF. CDR3 bases: TGTGCCAGCCATCGTCGGAGGGATATCTACGAGCAGTACTTC.

The rearrangement uses TRBV11-2 and TRBJ2-1, with TRBD2 matching over 9 bases. V lost 8 bases to trimming and J lost 6 bases; unmatched junction nucleotides: 5. The CDR3 has 13 residues. Germline V gene data show CDR1 as SGHAT and CDR2 as FQNNGV. Written as DNA, the CDR3 is TGTGCCAGCGAGGCGGGAGGGGGCAATGAGCAGTTCTTC. Its translation is CASEAGGGNEQFF.

The chain carries TRBV5-6 and TRBJ1-4, with TRBD1 matching over 10 bases. This CDR3 has 18 amino acids. V gave up 4 bases and J gave up 7 bases; unmatched junction bases: 16. Germline V lookup: CDR1 SGHDT, CDR2 YYEEEE. CDR3 DNA: TGTGCCAGCAGCAACTATGGGACAGGGGTTTATTTGGGTGAAAAACTGTTTTTT. Its protein product is CASSNYGTGVYLGEKLFF. The variable domain in full, completed from reference TRBV5-6 and TRBJ1-4, reads DAGVTQSPTHLIKTRGQQVTLRCSPKSGHDTVSWYQQALGQGPQFIFQYYEEEERQRGNFPDRFSGHQFPNYSSELNVNALLLGDSALYLCASSNYGTGVYLGEKLFFGSGTQLSVL.

The chain joins TRBV6-5 to TRBJ2-2, with D unresolved. V dropped 1 base and J dropped 6 bases, with 9 bases sitting between them. The CDR3 covers 14 residues. Per the germline V gene, CDR1 is MNHEY and CDR2 is SVGAGI. This CDR3 is CASSYLSVPGELFF. The CDR3 bases are TGTGCCAGCAGTTACTTATCGGTCCCCGGGGAGCTGTTTTTT.

This clone was seen a handful of times. The V call is TRBV27, the J call TRBJ1-2; 8 bases are shared with TRBD1. V shed 4 bases, J shed 3 bases, and the junction held 19 bases outside the gene matches. The CDR3 covers 19 residues. From germline, CDR1 is MNHEY and CDR2 SMNVEV (reference sequence). CDR3 sequence reads: CASSSQRTGYGSGDYGYTF. DNA for the CDR3: TGTGCCAGCAGTTCCCAGAGGACAGGGTATGGATCTGGAGACTATGGCTACACCTTC.

The gene calls are TRBV27 and TRBJ2-5; 9 bases agree with TRBD1. The germline gives CDR1 MNHEY, CDR2 SMNVEV (reference sequence). The CDR3 has 16 amino acids. J lost 2 bases, V lost 5 bases, and 9 bases had no gene match. CDR3 sequence reads: CASSPLFDRGQETQYF. The CDR3 DNA is TGTGCCAGCAGTCCCCTCTTTGACAGGGGGCAAGAGACCCAGTACTTC.

The J gene is TRBJ2-2, the V gene TRBV28; a weak D match, TRBD1 (6 bases). V was cut by 6 bases and J by 4 bases, with 15 bases left in between. Per the germline V gene, CDR1 is MDHEN and CDR2 is SYDVKM. The CDR3 contains 15 residues. The CDR3 nucleotides read TGTGCCAGCAGCCGGGGCACAGGGATCACCGGGGAGCTGTTTTTT. Translation: CASSRGTGITGELFF.